This TCR beta chain is drawn from a study of radiotherapy plus CTLA-4 blockade in lung cancer. The V and J ends lost 0 bases and 0 bases respectively, with 13 bases between them. CDR1 SGDLS and CDR2 YYNGEE come from the germline V gene. This CDR3 has 17 residues. TCRdb's copy holds only in-frame clones and misses some; the assay was immunoSEQ multiplex PCR. The table has tens of thousands of clones, around 87% seen once. Sequenced material: peripheral blood, taken from a patient treated with radiotherapy plus ipilimumab. This TCR was sampled from a human donor with non-small cell lung cancer who had stable disease on radiotherapy plus ipilimumab. The chain carries TRBV9 and TRBJ1-3; D unclear. The CDR3 DNA follows: TGTGCCAGCAGCGTAGCTGGCAGCACTGTCTCTGGAAACACCATATATTTT. It specifies CASSVAGSTVSGNTIYF.